This section outlines one T cell receptor beta chain sequence together with its context. This receptor's antigen is unknown. The input lacks base qualities; no much larger clone sits a single base away. The data were obtained in a study of CD8 T cells in Susac syndrome (dated by TCRdb to the late 2010s). A note on the overall study: Whether CD8+ T cell activation and differentiation in Susac syndrome was antigen driven was tested using repertoire sequencing. CD8+ T cell repertoire clonality was compared between approximately 12 healthy donors, some 14 Susac syndrome patients and approximately 16 multiple sclerosis patients. Points the paper makes about the study in general: The number of individuals in the TCR sequencing and HLA analysis was acknowledged as relatively small.

CDR1 and CDR2 (MDHEN, SYDVKM) derive from the germline V gene. Trimming costs V 6 bases and J 4 bases, and their ends lie 12 bases apart. The CDR3 has 13 amino acids, counting the end cysteine and phenylalanine. Just the 39-base CDR3 DNA is kept, in frame starting at base 1. RNA was extracted with the RNeasy kit and roughly 0.45 to 1 ug was reverse transcribed using random hexamers. TCR beta CDR3 regions were amplified with the immunoSEQ multiplex PCR assay covering 54 Vbeta and 13 Jbeta segments. PCR amplification bias was corrected using a synthetic template baseline for primer optimization and computational correction. Processing in the source paper ran as follows. Reads were annotated to V, D and J genes according to IMGT and were analyzed with immunoSEQ Analyzer, with only productive sequences retained. To calculate clonality, Shannon entropy was normalized by log2 of the number of productive unique sequences and then subtracted from one. For each patient and control, public and private clones were evaluated within the 100 most prevalent clones. Clones were defined as Susac-specific when absent from the healthy and MS cohorts, from over a thousand published viral clones and from other ImmuneACCESS disease sequences. Using fastp trimming at Q25 and MiXCR clonotype assembly, TCRdb reanalyzed the public sequencing data and kept in-frame beta chains. Duplicate CDR3 protein sequences are folded into a single record with the most common DNA and genes. The V and J calls reflect TCRdb's pipeline rather than the authors' work. The sample has about 90,000 distinct CDR3 sequences on record, roughly 91% of them singletons. The ten top clones hold 0.3% to 0.4% of the sample.

Peripheral blood CD8+ and CD4+ T cells from healthy donors, Susac syndrome patients and multiple sclerosis patients were profiled by high-throughput TCR beta sequencing. Healthy donors were included as age- and sex-matched controls. Bulk CD8+ and CD4+ T cells were purified by magnetic negative isolation, while CD8+ TEMRA cells were enriched using FACS. Blood was drawn into EDTA tubes, processed within 24 hours, and PBMCs were isolated by density gradient centrifugation. PBMCs intended for TCR sequencing were frozen in liquid nitrogen and were later thawed in a 37 degrees C water bath. The sorted or isolated CD4+, CD8+ and CD8+ TEMRA cells reached a purity of at least 90%.

The clonotype originates from a human donor in good health. The sequenced sample was CD8+ T cells from PBMCs. The V and J segments used are TRBV28 and TRBJ1-1; too little of a D gene remains to name it. In nucleotides, the sequence is TGTGCCAGCAGGATCCCGGGAGCCACTGAAGCTTTCTTT. Translated, this gives CASRIPGATEAFF.